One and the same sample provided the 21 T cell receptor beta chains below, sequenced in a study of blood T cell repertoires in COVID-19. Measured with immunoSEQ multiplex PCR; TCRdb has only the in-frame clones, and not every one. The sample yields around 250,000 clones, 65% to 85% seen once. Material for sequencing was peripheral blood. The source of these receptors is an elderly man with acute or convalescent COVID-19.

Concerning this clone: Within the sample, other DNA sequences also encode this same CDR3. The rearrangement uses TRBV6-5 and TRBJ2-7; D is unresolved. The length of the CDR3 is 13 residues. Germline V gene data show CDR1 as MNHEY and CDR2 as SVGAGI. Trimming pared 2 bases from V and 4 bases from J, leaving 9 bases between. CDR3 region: CASSYPDTYEQYF. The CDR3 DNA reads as TGTGCCAGCAGTTACCCTGACACTTACGAGCAGTACTTC.

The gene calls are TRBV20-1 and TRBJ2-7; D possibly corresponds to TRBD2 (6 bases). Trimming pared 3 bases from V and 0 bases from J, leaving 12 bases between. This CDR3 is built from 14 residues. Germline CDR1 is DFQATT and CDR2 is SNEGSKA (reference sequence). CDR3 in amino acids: CSASVRTTSYEQYF. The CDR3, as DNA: TGCAGTGCTAGTGTGAGGACTACCTCCTACGAGCAGTACTTC.

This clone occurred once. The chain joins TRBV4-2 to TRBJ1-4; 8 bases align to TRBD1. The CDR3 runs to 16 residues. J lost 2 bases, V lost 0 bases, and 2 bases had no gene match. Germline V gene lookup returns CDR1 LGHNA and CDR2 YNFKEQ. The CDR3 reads CASSQEPGGTNEKLFF. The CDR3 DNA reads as TGTGCCAGCAGCCAAGAACCAGGGGGCACTAATGAAAAACTGTTTTTT.

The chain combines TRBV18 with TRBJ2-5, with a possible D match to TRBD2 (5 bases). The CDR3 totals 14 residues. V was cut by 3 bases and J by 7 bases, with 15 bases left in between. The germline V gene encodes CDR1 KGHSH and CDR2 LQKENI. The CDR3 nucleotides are TGTGCCAGCTCACCCATCAGATCTGAGGGGACCCAGTACTTC. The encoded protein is CASSPIRSEGTQYF.

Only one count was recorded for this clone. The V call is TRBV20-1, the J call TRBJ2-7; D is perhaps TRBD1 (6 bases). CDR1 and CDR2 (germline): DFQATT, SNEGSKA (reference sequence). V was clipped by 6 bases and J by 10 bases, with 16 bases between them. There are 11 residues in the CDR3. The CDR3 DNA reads TGCAGTGCACCTCAACAGGGAAGTCAGTACTTC. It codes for CSAPQQGSQYF.

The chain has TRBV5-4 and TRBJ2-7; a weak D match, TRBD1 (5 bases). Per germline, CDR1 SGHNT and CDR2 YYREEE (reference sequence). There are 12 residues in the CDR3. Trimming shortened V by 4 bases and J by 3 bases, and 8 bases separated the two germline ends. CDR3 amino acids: CASSADIYEQYF. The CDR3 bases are TGTGCCAGCAGCGCGGACATCTACGAGCAGTACTTC.

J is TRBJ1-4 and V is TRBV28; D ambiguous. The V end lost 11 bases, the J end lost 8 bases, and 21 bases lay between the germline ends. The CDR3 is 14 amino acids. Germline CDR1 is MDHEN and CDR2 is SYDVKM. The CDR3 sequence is CASSGLSHGEKLFF. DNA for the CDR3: TGTGCCTCCAGCGGGCTTTCCCACGGCGAAAAACTGTTTTTT.

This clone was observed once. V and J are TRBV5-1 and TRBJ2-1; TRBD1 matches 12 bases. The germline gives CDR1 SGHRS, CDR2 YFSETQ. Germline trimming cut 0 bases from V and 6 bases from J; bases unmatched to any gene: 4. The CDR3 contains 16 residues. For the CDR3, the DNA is TGCGCCAGCAGCTTGGAGGGACAGGGGGCCGGCAATGAGCAGTTCTTC. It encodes CASSLEGQGAGNEQFF.

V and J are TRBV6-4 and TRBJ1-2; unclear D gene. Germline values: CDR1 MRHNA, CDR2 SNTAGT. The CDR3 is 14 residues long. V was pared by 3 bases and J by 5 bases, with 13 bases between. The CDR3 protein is CASSEMGSGYGYTF. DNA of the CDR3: TGTGCCAGCAGTGAAATGGGGAGCGGGTATGGCTACACCTTC.

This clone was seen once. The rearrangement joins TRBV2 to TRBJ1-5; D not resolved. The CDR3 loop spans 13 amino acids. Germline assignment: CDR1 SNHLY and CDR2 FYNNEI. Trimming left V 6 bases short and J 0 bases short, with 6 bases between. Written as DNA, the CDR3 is TGTGCCAGCAGACATCTTAGCAATCAGCCCCAGCATTTT. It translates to CASRHLSNQPQHF.

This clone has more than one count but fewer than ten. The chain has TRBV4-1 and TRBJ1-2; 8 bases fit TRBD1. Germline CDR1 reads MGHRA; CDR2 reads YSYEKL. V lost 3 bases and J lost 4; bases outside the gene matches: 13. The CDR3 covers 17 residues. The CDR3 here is CASSHSRDRNGLYGYTF. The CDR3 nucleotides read TGCGCCAGCAGCCACTCCCGGGACAGGAATGGGCTCTATGGCTACACCTTC.

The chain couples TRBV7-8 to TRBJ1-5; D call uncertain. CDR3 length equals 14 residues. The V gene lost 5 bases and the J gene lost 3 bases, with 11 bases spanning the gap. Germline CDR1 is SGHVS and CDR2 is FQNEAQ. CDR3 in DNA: TGTGCCAGCAGCCCACAGAATACCAATCAGCCCCAGCATTTT. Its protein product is CASSPQNTNQPQHF.

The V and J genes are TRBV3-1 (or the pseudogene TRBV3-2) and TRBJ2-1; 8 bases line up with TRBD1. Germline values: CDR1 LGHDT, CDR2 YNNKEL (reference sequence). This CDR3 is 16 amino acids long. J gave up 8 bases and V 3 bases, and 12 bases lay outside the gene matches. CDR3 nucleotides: TGTGCCAGCAGCCAGAGGGGTGTGACAGGGGTGTATGAGCAGTTCTTC. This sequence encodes CASSQRGVTGVYEQFF.

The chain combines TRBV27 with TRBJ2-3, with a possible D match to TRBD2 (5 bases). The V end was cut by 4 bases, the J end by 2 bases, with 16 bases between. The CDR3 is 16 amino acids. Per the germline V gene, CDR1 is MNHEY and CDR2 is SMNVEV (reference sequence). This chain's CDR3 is CASSSTGRRYTDTQYF. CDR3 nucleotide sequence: TGTGCCAGCAGTTCCACCGGTCGGAGGTACACAGATACGCAGTATTTT.

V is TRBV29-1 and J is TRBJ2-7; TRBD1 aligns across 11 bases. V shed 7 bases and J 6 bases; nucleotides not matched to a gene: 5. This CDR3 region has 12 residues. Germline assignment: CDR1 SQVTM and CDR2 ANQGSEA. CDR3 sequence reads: CSAPGQGGEQYF. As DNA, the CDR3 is TGCAGCGCACCGGGACAGGGGGGCGAGCAGTACTTC.

DNA for the CDR3: TGTGCCAGCAGCCAACTAATGAACACTGAAGCTTTCTTT. Translated, it gives CASSQLMNTEAFF. The rearrangement uses TRBV3-1 (or the pseudogene TRBV3-2) and TRBJ1-1; D ambiguous. CDR3 length: 13 amino acids. CDR1 is LGHDT and CDR2 is YNNKEL in the germline V gene (reference sequence). V was shortened by 2 bases and J by 0 bases, with 4 bases between the two germline ends.

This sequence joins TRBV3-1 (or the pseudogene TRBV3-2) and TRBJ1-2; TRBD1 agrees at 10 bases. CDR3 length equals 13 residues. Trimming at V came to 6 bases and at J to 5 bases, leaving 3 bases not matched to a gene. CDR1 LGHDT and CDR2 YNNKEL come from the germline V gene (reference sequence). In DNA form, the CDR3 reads TGTGCCAGCAGGGACAGGGGGGCGTATGGCTACACCTTC. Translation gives CASRDRGAYGYTF.

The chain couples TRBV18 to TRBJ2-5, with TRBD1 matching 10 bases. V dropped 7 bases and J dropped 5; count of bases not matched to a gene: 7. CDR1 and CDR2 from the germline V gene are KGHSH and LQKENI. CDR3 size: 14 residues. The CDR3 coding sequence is TGTGCCAGCTTAACCGGGACAGGGGCGGAGACCCAGTACTTC. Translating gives CASLTGTGAETQYF.

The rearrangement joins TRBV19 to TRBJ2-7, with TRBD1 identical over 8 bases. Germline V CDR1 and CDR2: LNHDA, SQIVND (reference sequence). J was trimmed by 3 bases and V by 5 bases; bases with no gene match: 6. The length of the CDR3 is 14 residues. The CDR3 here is CASSPWTGFYEQYF. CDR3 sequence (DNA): TGTGCCAGTAGTCCGTGGACAGGGTTCTACGAGCAGTACTTC.

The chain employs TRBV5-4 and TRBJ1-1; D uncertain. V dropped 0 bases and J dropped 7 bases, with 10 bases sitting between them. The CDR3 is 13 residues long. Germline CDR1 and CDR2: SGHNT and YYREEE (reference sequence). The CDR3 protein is CASSLGLELEAFF. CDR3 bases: TGTGCCAGCAGCTTGGGCTTAGAACTTGAAGCTTTCTTT.

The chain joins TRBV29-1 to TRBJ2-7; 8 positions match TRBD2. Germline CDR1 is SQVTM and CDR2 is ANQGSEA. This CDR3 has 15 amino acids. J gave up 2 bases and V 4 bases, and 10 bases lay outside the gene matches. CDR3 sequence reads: CSVGGEAGVPYEQYF. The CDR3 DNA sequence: TGCAGCGTTGGGGGGGAAGCGGGAGTACCCTACGAGCAGTACTTC.